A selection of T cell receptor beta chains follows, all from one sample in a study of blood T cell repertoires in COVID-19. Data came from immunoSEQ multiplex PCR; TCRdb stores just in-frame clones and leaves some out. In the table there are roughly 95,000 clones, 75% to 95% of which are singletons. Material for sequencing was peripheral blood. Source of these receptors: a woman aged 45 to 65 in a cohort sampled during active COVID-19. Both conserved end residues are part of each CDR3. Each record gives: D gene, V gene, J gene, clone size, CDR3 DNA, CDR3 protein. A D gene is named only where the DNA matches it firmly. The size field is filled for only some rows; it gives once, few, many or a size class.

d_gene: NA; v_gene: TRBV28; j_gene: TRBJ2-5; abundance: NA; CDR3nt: TGTGCCAGCAGTTCCTCGGTGGTTCAAGAGACCCAGTACTTC; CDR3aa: CASSSSVVQETQYF
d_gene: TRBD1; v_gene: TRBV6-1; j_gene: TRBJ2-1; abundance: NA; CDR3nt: TGTGCCAGCAGTGACCCCGGGACAGGGACGTACAATGAGCAGTTCTTC; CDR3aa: CASSDPGTGTYNEQFF
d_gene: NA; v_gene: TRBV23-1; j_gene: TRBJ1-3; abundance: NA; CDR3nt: TGCGCCAGCAGTCATCCCAGGGGAAACACCATATATTTT; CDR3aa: CASSHPRGNTIYF
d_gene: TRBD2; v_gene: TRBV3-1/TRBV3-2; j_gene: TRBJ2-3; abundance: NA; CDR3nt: TGTGCCAGCAGCCAAGTGGCGGGGGGGAGCACAGATACGCAGTATTTT; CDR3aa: CASSQVAGGSTDTQYF
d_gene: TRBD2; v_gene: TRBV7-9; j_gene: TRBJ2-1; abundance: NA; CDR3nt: TGTGCCAGCAGCTTAAGCGAGCGGGGGGGATACAATGAGCAGTTCTTC; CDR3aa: CASSLSERGGYNEQFF
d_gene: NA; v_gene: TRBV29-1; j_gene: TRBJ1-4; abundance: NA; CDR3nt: TGCAGCGCTAACAGGGCAGGCGAAAAACTGTTTTTT; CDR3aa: CSANRAGEKLFF
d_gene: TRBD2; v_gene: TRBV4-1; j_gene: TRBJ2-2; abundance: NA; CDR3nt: TGCGCCAGCAGCCAACCGACTAGCGGGAGGGCCCTAGCGAACACCGGGGAGCTGTTTTTT; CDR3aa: CASSQPTSGRALANTGELFF
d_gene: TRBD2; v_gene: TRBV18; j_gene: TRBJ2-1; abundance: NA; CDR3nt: TGTGCCAGCTCACCACCGGGGCTAGCGGACAATGAGCAGTTCTTC; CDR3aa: CASSPPGLADNEQFF
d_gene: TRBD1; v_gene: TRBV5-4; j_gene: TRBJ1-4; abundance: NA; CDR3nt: TGTGCCAGTACTGACAGGGCTCTTAATGAAAAACTGTTTTTT; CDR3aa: CASTDRALNEKLFF
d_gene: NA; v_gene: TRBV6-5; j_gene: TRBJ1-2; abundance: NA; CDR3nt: TGTGCCAGTGGGCAGCGAGCGGGTTACTATGGCTACACCTTC; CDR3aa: CASGQRAGYYGYTF
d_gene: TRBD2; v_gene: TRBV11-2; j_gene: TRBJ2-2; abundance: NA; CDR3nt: TGTGCCAGCAGCTTCGGGAGCGGGAGGGCGACCGGGGAGCTGTTTTTT; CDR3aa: CASSFGSGRATGELFF
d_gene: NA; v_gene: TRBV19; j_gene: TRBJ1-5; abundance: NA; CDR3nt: TGTGCCAGTAGTATCCAAGGGGTTCAAACAGGGTTCAGTCAGCCCCAGCATTTT; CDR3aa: CASSIQGVQTGFSQPQHF
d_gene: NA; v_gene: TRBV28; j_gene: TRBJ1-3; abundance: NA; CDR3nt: TGTGCCAGCACCAAACTAGGAAACACCATATATTTT; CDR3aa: CASTKLGNTIYF
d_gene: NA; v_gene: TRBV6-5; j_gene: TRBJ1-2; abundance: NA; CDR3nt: TGTGCCAGCAGGGGGGGGCGGAATGGCTACACCTTC; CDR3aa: CASRGGRNGYTF
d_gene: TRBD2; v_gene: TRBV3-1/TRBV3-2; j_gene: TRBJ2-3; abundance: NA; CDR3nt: TGTGCCAGCAGCCCCTGGACTAGCGGCACAGATACGCAGTATTTT; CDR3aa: CASSPWTSGTDTQYF
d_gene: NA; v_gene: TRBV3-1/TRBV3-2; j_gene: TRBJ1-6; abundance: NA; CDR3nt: TGTGCCAGCAGCCAACTACCTAATTCACCCCTCCACTTT; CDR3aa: CASSQLPNSPLHF
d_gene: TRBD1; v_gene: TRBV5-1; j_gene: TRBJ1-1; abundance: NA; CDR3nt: TGCGCCAGCAGCTTTGGACAGGGGGCCCTTTTATTCGCCACTGAAGCTTTCTTT; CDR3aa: CASSFGQGALLFATEAFF
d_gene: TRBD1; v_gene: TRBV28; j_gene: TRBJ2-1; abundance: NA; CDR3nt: TGTGCCAGCAAACAGGGGGACGTTTTCTCCTACAATGAGCAGTTCTTC; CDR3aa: CASKQGDVFSYNEQFF
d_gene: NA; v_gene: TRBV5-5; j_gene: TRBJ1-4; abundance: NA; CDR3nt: TGTGCCAGCAGCCTACAGGGATATGAAAAACTGTTTTTT; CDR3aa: CASSLQGYEKLFF
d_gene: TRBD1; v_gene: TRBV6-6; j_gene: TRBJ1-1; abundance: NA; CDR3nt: TGTGCCAGCAGTTCCTTTAGCTCAGGGGGGACTGAAGCTTTCTTT; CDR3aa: CASSSFSSGGTEAFF
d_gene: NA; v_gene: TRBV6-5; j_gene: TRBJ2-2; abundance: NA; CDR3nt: TGTGCCGCACGCGGGGGCGCAGGCACCGGGGAGCTGTTTTTT; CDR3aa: CAARGGAGTGELFF
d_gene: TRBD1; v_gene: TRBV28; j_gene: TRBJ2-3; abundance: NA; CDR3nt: TGTGCCAGCAGCAACGACAGGGCGAACACAGATACGCAGTATTTT; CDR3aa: CASSNDRANTDTQYF
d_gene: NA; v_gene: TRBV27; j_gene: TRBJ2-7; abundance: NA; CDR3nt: TGTGCCAGCAGTTTACGGGACTCTGGCGAGCAGTACTTC; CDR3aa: CASSLRDSGEQYF
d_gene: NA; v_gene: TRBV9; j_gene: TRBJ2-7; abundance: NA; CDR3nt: TGTGCCAGCAGCGTGGGAGGACAGGAGTACGAGCAGTACTTC; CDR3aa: CASSVGGQEYEQYF
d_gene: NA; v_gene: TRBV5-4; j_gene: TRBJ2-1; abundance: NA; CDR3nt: TGTGCCAGCAGCCTAACTAGTTCCAACAATGAGCAGTTCTTC; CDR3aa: CASSLTSSNNEQFF
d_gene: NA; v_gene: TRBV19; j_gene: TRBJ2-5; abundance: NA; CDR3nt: TGTGCCAGTAGTCAGGGGGAGGCCCAGGGGTTTAATCGAGAGACCCAGTACTTC; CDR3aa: CASSQGEAQGFNRETQYF
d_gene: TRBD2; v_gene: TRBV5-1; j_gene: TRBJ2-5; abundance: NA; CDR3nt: TGCGCCAGCAGCTTTGTCCGCGGGGAGGGCCAAGAGACCCAGTACTTC; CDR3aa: CASSFVRGEGQETQYF
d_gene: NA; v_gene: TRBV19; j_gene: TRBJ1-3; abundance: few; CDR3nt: TGTGCCAGTAGTACATCTTGGGGCAGTCTTGCAAACACCATATATTTT; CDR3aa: CASSTSWGSLANTIYF
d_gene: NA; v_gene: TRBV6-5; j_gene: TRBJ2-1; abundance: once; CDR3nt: TGTGCCAGCGGCTCCCGGGAACGGAGGAATGAGCAGTTCTTC; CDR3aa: CASGSRERRNEQFF
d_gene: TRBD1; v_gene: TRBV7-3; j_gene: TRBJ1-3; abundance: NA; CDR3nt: TGTGCCAGCAGTCGGACAGGGGCGAGCTCTGGAAACACCATATATTTT; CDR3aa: CASSRTGASSGNTIYF
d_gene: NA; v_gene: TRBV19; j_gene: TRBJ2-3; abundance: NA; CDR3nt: TGTGCCAGTAGATCAGGGTCCAGCACAGATACGCAGTATTTT; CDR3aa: CASRSGSSTDTQYF
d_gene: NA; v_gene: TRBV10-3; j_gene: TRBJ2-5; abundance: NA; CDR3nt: TGTGCCATCAGGCAGCTACTAGGGGAGACCCAGTACTTC; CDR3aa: CAIRQLLGETQYF
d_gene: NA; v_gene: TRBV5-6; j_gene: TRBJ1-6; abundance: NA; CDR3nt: TGTGCCAGCAGCTTGGGCACTAGCTCCTATAATTCACCCCTCCACTTT; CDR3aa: CASSLGTSSYNSPLHF
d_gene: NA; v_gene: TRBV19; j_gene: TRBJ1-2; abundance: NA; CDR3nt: TGTGCCAGTAGTATTACGGGCAGGGGTGACTATGGCTACACCTTC; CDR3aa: CASSITGRGDYGYTF
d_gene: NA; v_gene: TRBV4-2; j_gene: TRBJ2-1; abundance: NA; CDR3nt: TGTGCCAGCAGCCAAGAGTCTGTTCAGTCCGGAGACAATGAGCAGTTCTTC; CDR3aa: CASSQESVQSGDNEQFF
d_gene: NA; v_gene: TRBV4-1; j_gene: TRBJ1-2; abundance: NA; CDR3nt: TGCGCCAGCAGCCAAGATCAGGGATCGGAGAATGGCTACACCTTC; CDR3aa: CASSQDQGSENGYTF
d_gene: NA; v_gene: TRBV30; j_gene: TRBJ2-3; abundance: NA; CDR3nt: TGTGCCTGGGGGGAACAGGGCACAGATACGCAGTATTTT; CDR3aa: CAWGEQGTDTQYF
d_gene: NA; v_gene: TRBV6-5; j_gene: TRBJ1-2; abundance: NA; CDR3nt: TGTGCCAGCAGAACCGCAGGGTTCCCTCACTATGGCTACACCTTC; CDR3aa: CASRTAGFPHYGYTF
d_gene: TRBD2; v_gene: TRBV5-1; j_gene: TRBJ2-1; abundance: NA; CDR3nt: TGCGCCAGCAGCCCCCGCCTAGCGGGAGGCAATGAGCAGTTCTTC; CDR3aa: CASSPRLAGGNEQFF
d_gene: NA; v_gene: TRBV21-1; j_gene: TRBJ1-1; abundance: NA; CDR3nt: TGTGCCGTCAGAAACAGGGCGGGGGGCACTGAAGCTTTCTTT; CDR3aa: CAVRNRAGGTEAFF
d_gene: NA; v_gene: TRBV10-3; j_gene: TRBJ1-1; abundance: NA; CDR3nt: TGTGCCATCAGTGATAGGAACACTGAAGCTTTCTTT; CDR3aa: CAISDRNTEAFF
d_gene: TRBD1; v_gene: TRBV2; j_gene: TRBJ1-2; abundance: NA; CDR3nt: TGTGCCAGCAGCGGACAGGGCCCCGGCTATGGCTACACCTTC; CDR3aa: CASSGQGPGYGYTF
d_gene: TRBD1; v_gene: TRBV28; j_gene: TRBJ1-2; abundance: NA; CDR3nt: TGTGCCAGCAGTCTTGAGACAGGGGTTAATGGCTACACCTTC; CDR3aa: CASSLETGVNGYTF
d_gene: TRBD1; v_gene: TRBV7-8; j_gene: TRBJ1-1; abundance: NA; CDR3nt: TGTGCCAGCGGGACAGGGGAATTCGGGACTGAAGCTTTCTTT; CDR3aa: CASGTGEFGTEAFF
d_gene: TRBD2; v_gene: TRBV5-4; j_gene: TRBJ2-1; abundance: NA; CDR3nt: TGTGCCAGCAGCTGGGGGGGACTAGGAGCTGGTGAGCAGTTCTTC; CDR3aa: CASSWGGLGAGEQFF
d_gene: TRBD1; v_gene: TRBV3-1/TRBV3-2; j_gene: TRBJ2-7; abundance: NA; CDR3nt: TGTGCCAGCAGCACGGGACAGGGACCCTACGAGCAGTACTTC; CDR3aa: CASSTGQGPYEQYF
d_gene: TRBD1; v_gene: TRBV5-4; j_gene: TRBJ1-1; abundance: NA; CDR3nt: TGTGCCAGCAGGTCCGGACAGGGTTGGACTGAAGCTTTCTTT; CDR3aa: CASRSGQGWTEAFF
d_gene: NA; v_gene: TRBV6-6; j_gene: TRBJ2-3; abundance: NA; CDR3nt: TGTGCCAGCAGCCCCGGATCATCCGGGGGAGATACGCAGTATTTT; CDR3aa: CASSPGSSGGDTQYF
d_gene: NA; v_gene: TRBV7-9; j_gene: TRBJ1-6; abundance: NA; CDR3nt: TGTGCCAGCAGCTTAGGGGCACAGGTCAATTCACCCCTCCACTTT; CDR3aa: CASSLGAQVNSPLHF
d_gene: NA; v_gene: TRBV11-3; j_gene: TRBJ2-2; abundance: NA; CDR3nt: TGTGCCAGCCGGCAGGGGTACACCGGGGAGCTGTTTTTT; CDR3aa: CASRQGYTGELFF
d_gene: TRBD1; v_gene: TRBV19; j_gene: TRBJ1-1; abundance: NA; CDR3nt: TGTGCCAGTAGCTCCGACAGGGGATGGACTGAAGCTTTCTTT; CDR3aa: CASSSDRGWTEAFF
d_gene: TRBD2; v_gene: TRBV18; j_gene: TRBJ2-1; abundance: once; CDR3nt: TGTGCCAGCTCAGACGGACTAGCGGGGCTCTATGAGCAGTTCTTC; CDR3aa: CASSDGLAGLYEQFF
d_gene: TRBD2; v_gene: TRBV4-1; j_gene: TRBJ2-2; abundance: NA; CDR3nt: TGCGCCAGCAGCCAACCTAGCGGCACCGGGGAGCTGTTTTTT; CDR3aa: CASSQPSGTGELFF